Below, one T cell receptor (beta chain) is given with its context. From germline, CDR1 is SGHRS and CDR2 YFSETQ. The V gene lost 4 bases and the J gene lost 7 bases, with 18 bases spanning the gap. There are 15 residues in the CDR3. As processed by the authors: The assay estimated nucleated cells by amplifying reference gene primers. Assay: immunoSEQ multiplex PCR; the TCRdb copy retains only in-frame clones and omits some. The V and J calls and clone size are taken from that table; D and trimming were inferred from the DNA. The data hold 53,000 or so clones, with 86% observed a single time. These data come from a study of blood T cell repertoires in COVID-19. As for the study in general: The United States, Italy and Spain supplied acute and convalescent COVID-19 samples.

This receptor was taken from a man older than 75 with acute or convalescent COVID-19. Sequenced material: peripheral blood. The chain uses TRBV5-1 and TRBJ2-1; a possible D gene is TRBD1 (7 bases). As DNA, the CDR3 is TGCGCCAGCAGCCTCCTCGAGTCAGGGGGGAATGAGCAGTTCTTC. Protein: CASSLLESGGNEQFF.